These 4 T cell receptor beta chains share one sample of origin, sequenced in a study of blood T cells in healthy people across ages. A sample-barcoded 5' primer and a J-beta primer mix were used in a second PCR of about 7 to 12 cycles. TCRdb analysed the 5' RACE reads with MiXCR anew, one entry per CDR3 protein. The table records about 1.6 million distinct CDR3 sequences, roughly a third of them present only once. What was sequenced was blood. The receptors were sampled from a woman aged 30 to 39 in good health.

Concerning this clonotype itself: A read error may explain this, as a much larger clone is one base away. This chain uses TRBV20-1 with TRBJ2-5, with D perhaps assigned TRBD1 or TRBD2 (5 bases each). Judging by the DNA end, TRBJ2-7 fits better; the J call may be wrong. The CDR3 runs 17 residues. Germline-derived CDR1 and CDR2 are DFQATT and SNEGSKA (reference sequence). The CDR3 loop is CSARGEVGAQTTYEQYF. CDR3 in DNA: TGCAGTGCTAGAGGAGAGGTCGGGGCCCAGACCACCTACGAGCAGTACTTC.

Only a few counts were recorded for this clonotype. The genes are TRBV6-5 and TRBJ1-1; maybe TRBD1 (6 bases). Germline V gene sequence: CDR1 MNHEY, CDR2 SVGAGI. The CDR3 contains 15 residues. V dropped 6 bases and J dropped 4 bases, with 18 bases sitting between them. CDR3 region: CASRIQGQPSTEAFF. The CDR3 DNA reads as TGTGCCAGCAGGATCCAAGGACAGCCCAGCACTGAAGCTTTCTTT.

This clonotype occurred a few times. The rearrangement joins TRBV20-1 to TRBJ2-7; TRBD1 matches 7 bases. The V gene end was trimmed by 1 base and the J gene end by 0 bases; junction bases not matched to a gene: 6. The CDR3 has 15 amino acids. Germline CDR1 is DFQATT and CDR2 is SNEGSKA (reference sequence). The CDR3 loop is CSARGAGTVSYEQYF. CDR3 DNA: TGCAGTGCTAGAGGCGCCGGGACAGTCTCCTACGAGCAGTACTTC.

This clonotype was counted a few times. This chain links TRBV4-1 with TRBJ2-1, with D maybe TRBD1 (6 bases). The V gene lost 2 bases and the J gene lost 2 bases, with 16 bases spanning the gap. The CDR3 loop spans 17 amino acids. The germline CDR1 and CDR2 sequences are MGHRA and YSYEKL. The CDR3 coding sequence is TGCGCCAGCAGCCAATTCTTCGACAGGCGGCCCTACAATGAGCAGTTCTTC. It is translated as CASSQFFDRRPYNEQFF.